This TCR beta chain is drawn from a study of blood T cell repertoires in COVID-19. On the study more broadly: Acute and convalescent COVID-19 samples came from the United States, Italy and Spain. From T cells, B-cell-depleted T cells, or PBMCs came the material, which was cDNA or gDNA.

The CDR3 has 16 residues. The V gene lost 4 bases and the J gene lost 2 bases, with 17 bases spanning the gap. The method was immunoSEQ multiplex PCR; TCRdb's version includes in-frame clones alone and lacks a portion of them. The sample includes roughly 190,000 clones, roughly four fifths seen only once; the top ten take 5.1%. The sample consisted of peripheral blood. This TCR came from an older woman with active or convalescent COVID-19. This chain uses TRBV23-1 with TRBJ1-1; maybe TRBD1 (5 bases). TRBV23-1 is classed as an ORF, of uncertain function. CDR3 sequence (DNA): TGCGCCAGCAGTCCCTGGGACTCAAGGGCTAACACTGAAGCTTTCTTT. Protein product: CASSPWDSRANTEAFF.